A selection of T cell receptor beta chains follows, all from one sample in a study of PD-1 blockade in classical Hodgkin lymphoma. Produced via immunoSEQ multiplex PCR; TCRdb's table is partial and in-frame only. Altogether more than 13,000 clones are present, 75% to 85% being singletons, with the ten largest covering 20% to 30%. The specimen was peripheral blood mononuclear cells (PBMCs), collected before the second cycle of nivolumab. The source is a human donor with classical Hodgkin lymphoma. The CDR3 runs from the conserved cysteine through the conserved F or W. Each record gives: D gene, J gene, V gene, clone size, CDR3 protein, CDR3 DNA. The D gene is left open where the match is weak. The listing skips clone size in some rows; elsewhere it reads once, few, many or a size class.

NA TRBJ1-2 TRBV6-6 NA CASSYGDYGYTF TGTGCCAGCAGTTACGGCGACTATGGCTACACCTTC
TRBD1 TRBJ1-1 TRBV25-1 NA CASSPGGMNTEAFF TGTGCCAGCAGTCCAGGGGGGATGAACACTGAAGCTTTCTTT
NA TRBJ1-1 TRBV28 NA CASRASATEAFF TGTGCCAGCAGAGCCAGCGCCACTGAAGCTTTCTTT
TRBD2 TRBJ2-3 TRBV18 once CASSPIPRGGVTQYF TGTGCCAGCTCACCAATTCCCCGGGGGGGTGTTACGCAGTATTTT
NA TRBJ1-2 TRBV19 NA CASKRDHYGYTF TGTGCCAGTAAAAGGGACCATTATGGCTACACCTTC
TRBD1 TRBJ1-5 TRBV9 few CASSPGQGNQPQHF TGTGCCAGCAGCCCGGGACAGGGCAATCAGCCCCAGCATTTT
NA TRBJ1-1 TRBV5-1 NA CASSFSWNTEAFF TGCGCCAGCAGCTTTTCCTGGAACACTGAAGCTTTCTTT
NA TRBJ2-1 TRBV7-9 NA CASSSDMKPYNEQFF TGTGCCAGCAGCTCGGACATGAAGCCGTACAATGAGCAGTTCTTC
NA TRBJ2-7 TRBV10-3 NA CAMGGAEDYEQYF TGTGCCATGGGCGGGGCAGAGGACTACGAGCAGTACTTC
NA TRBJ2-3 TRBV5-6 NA CASSLFSGEDTQYF TGTGCCAGCAGCTTGTTTTCCGGGGAGGATACGCAGTATTTT
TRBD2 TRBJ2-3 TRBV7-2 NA CASSPTSGPRRQYF TGTGCCAGCAGCCCAACTAGCGGTCCCAGGAGACAGTATTTT
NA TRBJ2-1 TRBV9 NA CASSVSGGLYNEQFF TGTGCCAGCAGCGTATCCGGAGGGCTTTACAATGAGCAGTTCTTC
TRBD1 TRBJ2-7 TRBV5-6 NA CASSSPRQGAGYEQYF TGTGCCAGCAGCTCTCCGCGACAGGGGGCGGGCTACGAGCAGTACTTC
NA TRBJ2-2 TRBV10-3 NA CAISPGDTGELFF TGTGCCATCAGTCCAGGGGACACCGGGGAGCTGTTTTTT
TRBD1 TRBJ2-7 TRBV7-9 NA CASSRDSPAVYEQYF TGTGCCAGCAGCCGGGACAGCCCAGCCGTTTACGAGCAGTACTTC
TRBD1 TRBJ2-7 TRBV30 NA CACTRGNSYEQYF TGTGCCTGCACCAGGGGGAACTCCTACGAGCAGTACTTC
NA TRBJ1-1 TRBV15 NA CATSRQIGNTEAFF TGTGCCACCAGCCGTCAGATCGGTAACACTGAAGCTTTCTTT
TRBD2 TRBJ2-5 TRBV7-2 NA CASSPGAGGPETQYF TGTGCCAGCAGCCCAGGAGCGGGGGGGCCGGAGACCCAGTACTTC
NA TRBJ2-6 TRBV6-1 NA CASSRQSSGANVLTF TGTGCCAGCAGTCGACAGTCCTCTGGGGCCAACGTCCTGACTTTC
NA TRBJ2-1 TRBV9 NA CASSVSGRAYNEQFF TGTGCCAGCAGCGTATCGGGACGGGCCTACAATGAGCAGTTCTTC
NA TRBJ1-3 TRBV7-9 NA CASSLEEGFGNTIYF TGTGCCAGCAGCTTAGAGGAGGGGTTCGGAAACACCATATATTTT
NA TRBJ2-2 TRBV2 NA CASSDRLPGGELFF TGTGCCAGCAGTGACAGGCTCCCCGGCGGGGAGCTGTTTTTT
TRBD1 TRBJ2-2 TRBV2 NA CASRTTGMNTGELFF TGTGCCAGCAGGACGACAGGGATGAACACCGGGGAGCTGTTTTTT
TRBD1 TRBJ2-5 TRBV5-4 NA CASSLAGGRETQYF TGTGCCAGCAGCTTGGCAGGGGGTAGGGAGACCCAGTACTTC
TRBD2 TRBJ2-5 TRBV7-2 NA CASSARTSGGKTQYF TGTGCCAGCAGCGCCAGGACTAGCGGGGGCAAGACCCAGTACTTC
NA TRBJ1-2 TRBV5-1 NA CASSPLTGDNYGYTF TGCGCCAGCAGCCCTTTGACAGGCGATAACTATGGCTACACCTTC
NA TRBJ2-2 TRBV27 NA CASTRADTIANTGELFF TGTGCCTCTACAAGAGCGGATACAATCGCGAACACCGGGGAGCTGTTTTTT
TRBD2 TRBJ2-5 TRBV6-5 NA CASSQSGGYQETQYF TGTGCCAGCAGTCAATCCGGGGGGTACCAAGAGACCCAGTACTTC
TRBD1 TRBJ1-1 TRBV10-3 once CATGQVNTEAFF TGTGCCACGGGACAGGTGAACACTGAAGCTTTCTTT
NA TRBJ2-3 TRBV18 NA CASSPVLATASTDTQYF TGTGCCAGCTCACCCGTCCTAGCGACAGCAAGCACAGATACGCAGTATTTT
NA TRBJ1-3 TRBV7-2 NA CASSLTGDPGHTIYF TGTGCCAGCAGCTTGACCGGGGATCCGGGACACACCATATATTTT
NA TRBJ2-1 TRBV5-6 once CASSKRIQVDYNEQFF TGTGCCAGCAGCAAGAGGATACAGGTTGACTACAATGAGCAGTTCTTC
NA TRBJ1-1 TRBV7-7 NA CASSPIQGNTEAFF TGTGCTAGCAGCCCAATTCAGGGAAACACTGAAGCTTTCTTT
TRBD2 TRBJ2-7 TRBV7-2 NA CASSVSGGYEQYF TGTGCCAGCAGCGTTAGCGGGGGGTACGAGCAGTACTTC
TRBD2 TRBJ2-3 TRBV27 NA CASKISGGAADTQYF TGTGCCAGCAAAATAAGCGGGGGGGCGGCAGATACGCAGTATTTT
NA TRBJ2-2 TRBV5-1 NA CASNPGAGELFF TGCGCCAGCAACCCGGGGGCCGGGGAGCTGTTTTTT
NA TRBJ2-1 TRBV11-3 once CASSLGLGSYNEQFF TGTGCCAGCAGCTTGGGTCTGGGCTCCTACAATGAGCAGTTCTTC
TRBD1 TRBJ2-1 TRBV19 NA CASSISGTGVDEQFF TGTGCCAGTAGTATTTCTGGGACAGGGGTTGATGAGCAGTTCTTC
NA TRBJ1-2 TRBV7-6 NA CASSERGDNYGYTF TGTGCCAGCAGCGAACGAGGGGATAACTATGGCTACACCTTC
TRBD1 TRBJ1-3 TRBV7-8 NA CASSLDRAGNTIYF TGTGCCAGCAGCTTGGACAGGGCTGGAAACACCATATATTTT
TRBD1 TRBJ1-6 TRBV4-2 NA CASSHPGGQNSPLHF TGTGCCAGCAGCCACCCAGGGGGCCAGAATTCACCCCTCCACTTT
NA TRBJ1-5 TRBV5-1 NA CASSLQAGNQPQHF TGCGCCAGCAGCTTACAGGCGGGCAATCAGCCCCAGCATTTT
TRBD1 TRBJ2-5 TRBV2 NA CASDRVGETQYF TGTGCCAGCGACAGGGTTGGGGAGACCCAGTACTTC
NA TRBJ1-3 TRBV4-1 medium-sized CASSQDWVLDTIYF TGCGCCAGCAGCCAAGACTGGGTCCTTGACACCATATATTTT
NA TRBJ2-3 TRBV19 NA CASSIAGRSTDTQYF TGTGCCAGTAGTATAGCGGGCAGAAGCACAGATACGCAGTATTTT
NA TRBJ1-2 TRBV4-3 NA CASSQDSGANYGYTF TGCGCCAGCAGCCAAGATTCGGGTGCTAACTATGGCTACACCTTC